This T cell receptor beta chain came from a study of naive and memory T cell subsets. Study findings and constraints: Naive repertoires, especially CD8, held a few larger clonotypes, possibly memory cells re-expressing CD45RA. Activation and differentiation may alter RNA-based TCR counts. Each distinct alpha or beta sequence counts as one clonotype.

Overnight CMV lysate stimulation of fresh PBMCs defined donor CMV status by CD4+ IFNgamma. Four subsets defined by CD45RA and CD27 were sorted after CD3, CD4, CD8 and live/dead staining. Two oligonucleotides, mixed equimolar, formed the beta constant-region primer covering TRBC1 and TRBC2. Ligated cDNA was amplified by four rounds of PCR with nested alpha and beta constant-region primers and SP2. TCRdb independently ran MiXCR on the UMI-ligation and nested PCR reads; one entry per CDR3 protein. The table lists roughly 100,000 distinct CDR3 sequences, approximately 14% of them singletons. Germline lookup yields CDR1 SQVTM and CDR2 ANQGSEA. V dropped 0 bases and J dropped 4; count of bases not matched to a gene: 6. This CDR3 has 15 residues. This clonotype was counted between two and nine times. Its antigen remains unidentified.

The sample consisted of naive CD8+ T cells from blood. This clonotype was obtained from a human donor in good health. The chain uses TRBV29-1 and TRBJ2-1; TRBD1 aligns across 7 bases. CDR3 DNA sequence: TGCAGCGTTGAAGATCTTCAGGGACAGTACAATGAGCAGTTCTTC. It specifies CSVEDLQGQYNEQFF.